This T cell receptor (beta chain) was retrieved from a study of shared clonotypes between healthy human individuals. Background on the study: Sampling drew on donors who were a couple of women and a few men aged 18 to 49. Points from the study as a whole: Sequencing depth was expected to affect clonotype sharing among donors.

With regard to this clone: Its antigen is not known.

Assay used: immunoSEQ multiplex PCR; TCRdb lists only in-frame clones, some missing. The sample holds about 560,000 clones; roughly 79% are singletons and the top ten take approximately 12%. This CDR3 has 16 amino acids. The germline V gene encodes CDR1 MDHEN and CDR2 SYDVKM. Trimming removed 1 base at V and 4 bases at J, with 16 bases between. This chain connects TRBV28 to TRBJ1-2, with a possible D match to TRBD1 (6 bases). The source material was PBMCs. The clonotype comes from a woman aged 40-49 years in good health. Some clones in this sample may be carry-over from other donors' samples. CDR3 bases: TGTGCCAGCAGTTTATTAGCACAGGGCGAGGCCTATGGCTACACCTTC. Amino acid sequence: CASSLLAQGEAYGYTF.